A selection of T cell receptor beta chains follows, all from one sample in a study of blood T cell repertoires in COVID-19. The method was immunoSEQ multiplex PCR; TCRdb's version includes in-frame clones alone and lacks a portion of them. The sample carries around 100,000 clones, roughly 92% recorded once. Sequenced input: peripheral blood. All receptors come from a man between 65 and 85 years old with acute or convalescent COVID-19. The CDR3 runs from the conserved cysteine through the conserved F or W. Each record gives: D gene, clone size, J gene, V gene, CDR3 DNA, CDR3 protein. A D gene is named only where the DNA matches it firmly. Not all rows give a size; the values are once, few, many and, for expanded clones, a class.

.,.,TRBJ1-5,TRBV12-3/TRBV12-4,TGTGCCAGCAGAAAGACTCGAAATCAGCCCCAGCATTTT,CASRKTRNQPQHF
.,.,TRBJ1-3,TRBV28,TGTGCCAGCAGTTTCGGCGGCCTCGGGGGAAACACCATATATTTT,CASSFGGLGGNTIYF
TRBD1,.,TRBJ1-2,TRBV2,TGTGCCAGCAGCCGGGACAGAACATCCTATGGCTACACCTTC,CASSRDRTSYGYTF
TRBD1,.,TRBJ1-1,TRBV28,TGTGCCAGCAGTTTACCGAACCGATGGACAGGGATGAACACTGAAGCTTTCTTT,CASSLPNRWTGMNTEAFF
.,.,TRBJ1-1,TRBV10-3,TGTGGCACCCGGAGGGGAGTTGAGAACACTGAAGCTTTCTTT,CGTRRGVENTEAFF
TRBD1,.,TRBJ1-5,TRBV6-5,TGTGCCAGCAGTTCAACAGGGGGTAATCAGCCCCAGCATTTT,CASSSTGGNQPQHF
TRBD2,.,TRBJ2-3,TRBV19,TGTGCCAGTAGCATCGGACTAGCGGATACGCAGTATTTT,CASSIGLADTQYF
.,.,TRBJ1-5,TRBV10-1,TGCGCCATCCTGGGGCTGGCCGGCAATCAGCCCCAGCATTTT,CAILGLAGNQPQHF
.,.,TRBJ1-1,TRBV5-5,TGTGCCAGCAAGCTGGAGGGACGGGTGAACACTGAAGCTTTCTTT,CASKLEGRVNTEAFF
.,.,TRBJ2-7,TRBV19,TGTGCCAGTAGTTCCAGACGGAGGAGCTCCTACGAGCAGTACTTC,CASSSRRRSSYEQYF
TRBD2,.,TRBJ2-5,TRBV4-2,TGTGCCAGCAGCCAGGGACTAGCGGATGGGGAAGAGACCCAGTACTTC,CASSQGLADGEETQYF
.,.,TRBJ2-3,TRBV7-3,TGTGCCAGCAGCCCTACCCCCGCCCGGGACTGGGGTACAAGGGGTACGCAGTATTTT,CASSPTPARDWGTRGTQYF
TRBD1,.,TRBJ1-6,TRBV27,TGTGCCAGCAGTCCTTCACAGGGGGCGCTTTATAATTCACCCCTCCACTTT,CASSPSQGALYNSPLHF
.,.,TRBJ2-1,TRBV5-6,TGTGCCAGCAGCTTGATCCAGGCCCTTAGCTCCTACAATGAGCAGTTCTTC,CASSLIQALSSYNEQFF
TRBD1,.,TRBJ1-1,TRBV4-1,TGCGCCAGCAGCCAGGACAGGTTGAACACTGAAGCTTTCTTT,CASSQDRLNTEAFF
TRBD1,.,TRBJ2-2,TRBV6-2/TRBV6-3,TGTGCCAGCAGTAAGGGGGCTAGGGAGCTGTTTTTT,CASSKGARELFF
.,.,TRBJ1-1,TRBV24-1,TGTGCCACCAGTGAGAACAGGATTGGCACTGAAGCTTTCTTT,CATSENRIGTEAFF
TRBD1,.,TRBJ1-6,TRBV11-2,TGTGCCAGCAGCGAACAGGGGGCTGAGTCACCCCTCCACTTT,CASSEQGAESPLHF
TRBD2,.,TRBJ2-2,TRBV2,TGTGCCAGCAGGGGGGGACTAGCTTTGGCCGGGGAGCTGTTTTTT,CASRGGLALAGELFF
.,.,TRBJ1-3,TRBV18,TGTGCCAGCTCACAAGGACAAGTCTCAGCTGGAAACACCATATATTTT,CASSQGQVSAGNTIYF
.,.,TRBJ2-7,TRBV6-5,TGTGCCAGCAGTTACTCGACAGCCTACGAGCAGTACTTC,CASSYSTAYEQYF
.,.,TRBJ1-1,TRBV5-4,TGTGCCAGCAGCTTTTTTGGGGGGAGCACTGAAGCTTTCTTT,CASSFFGGSTEAFF
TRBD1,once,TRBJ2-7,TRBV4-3,TGCGCCAGCAGTCTAACTACAGGGGACGGATCCTACGAGCAGTACTTC,CASSLTTGDGSYEQYF
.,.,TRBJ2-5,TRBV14,TGTGCCAGCAGCCAAGACAGGGCGGACGAGACCCAGTACTTC,CASSQDRADETQYF
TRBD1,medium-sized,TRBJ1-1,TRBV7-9,TGTGCCAGCAGCCACCTTTTGGGACAGGGGGCGAACACTGAAGCTTTCTTT,CASSHLLGQGANTEAFF
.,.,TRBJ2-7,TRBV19,TGTGCCAGTAGTCCCCAGCGGAGGGCCTACGAGCAGTACTTC,CASSPQRRAYEQYF
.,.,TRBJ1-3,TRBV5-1,TGCGCCAGCAGCCCAGGCGTACGCTCTGGAAACACCATATATTTT,CASSPGVRSGNTIYF
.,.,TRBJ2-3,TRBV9,TGTGCCAGCAGCGTCGCGGGCGGGATGGGCACAGATACGCAGTATTTT,CASSVAGGMGTDTQYF
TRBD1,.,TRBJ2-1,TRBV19,TGTGCCAGTAGTATTGTGGACAGGGGTTCAAGCGAGCAGTTCTTC,CASSIVDRGSSEQFF
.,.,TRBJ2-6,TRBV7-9,TGTGCCACCAGACTAGACAACTCTGGGGCCAACGTCCTGACTTTC,CATRLDNSGANVLTF
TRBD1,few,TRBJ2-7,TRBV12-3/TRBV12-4,TGTGCCAGCAGGACAGGGGTCGAGCAGTACTTC,CASRTGVEQYF
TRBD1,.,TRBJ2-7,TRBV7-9,TGTGCCAGCAGCTTGACGACAGGGAACTACGAGCAGTACTTC,CASSLTTGNYEQYF
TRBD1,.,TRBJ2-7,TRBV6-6,TGTGCCAGCAGTACCCGGGACAGCTCCTACGAGCAGTACTTC,CASSTRDSSYEQYF
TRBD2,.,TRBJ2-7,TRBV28,TGTGCCAGCAGTTTAGGGACTAGCGGGACCCTGGAGCAGTACTTC,CASSLGTSGTLEQYF
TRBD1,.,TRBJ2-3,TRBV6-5,TGTGCCAGCAGTTACGGGAGACAGGGCTCGACAGATACGCAGTATTTT,CASSYGRQGSTDTQYF
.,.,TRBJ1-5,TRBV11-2,TGTGCCAGCAGCATCGACAGGAATCAGCCCCAGCATTTT,CASSIDRNQPQHF
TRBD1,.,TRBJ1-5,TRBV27,TGTGCCAGCTGGGGACAGGGGAGCGGCAATCAGCCCCAGCATTTT,CASWGQGSGNQPQHF
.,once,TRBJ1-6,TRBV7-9,TGTGCCAGCAGCTTAGAGACAGGTTATTCACCCCTCCACTTT,CASSLETGYSPLHF
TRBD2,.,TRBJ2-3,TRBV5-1,TGCGCCAGCAGCTTGGGGAGTATAGCGGGGGGAATCACAGATACGCAGTATTTT,CASSLGSIAGGITDTQYF
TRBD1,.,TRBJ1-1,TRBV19,TGTGCCAGTAGAGCTGGACAGGAGCCTTTGGCTGAAGCTTTCTTT,CASRAGQEPLAEAFF
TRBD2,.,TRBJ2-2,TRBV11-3,TGTGCCAGCAGCATTGGACTAGCGGCCGGGGAGCTGTTTTTT,CASSIGLAAGELFF
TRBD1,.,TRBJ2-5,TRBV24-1,TGTGCCACCAGTGATTGGGGGACAGGGCGGGAAGAGACCCAGTACTTC,CATSDWGTGREETQYF
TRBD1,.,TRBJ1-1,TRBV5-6,TGTGCCAGCAGCCCCAAGGACAGGTTAGAAGCTTTCTTT,CASSPKDRLEAFF
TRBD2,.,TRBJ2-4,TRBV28,TGTGCCAGCAGTTTGGTAGCGGGAGGGAAAACCATTCAGTACTTC,CASSLVAGGKTIQYF
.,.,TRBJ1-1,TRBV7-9,TGTGCCAGCGGCGGGCCTGAAGCTTTCTTT,CASGGPEAFF
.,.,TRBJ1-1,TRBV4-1,TGCGCCAGCAGCCAAAGTAGCGTGAACACTGAAGCTTTCTTT,CASSQSSVNTEAFF
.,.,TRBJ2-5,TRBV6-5,TGTGCCAGCAGTTACAGTTCTAGCCGATTGGTGACCCAGTACTTC,CASSYSSSRLVTQYF
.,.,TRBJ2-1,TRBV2,TGTGCCAGCATATATCTCGGAGGAAATGAGCAGTTCTTC,CASIYLGGNEQFF
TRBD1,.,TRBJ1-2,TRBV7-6,TGTGCCAGCAGCCGAACCCCCTTAGAGGGGGCGGGGGGCTACACCTTC,CASSRTPLEGAGGYTF
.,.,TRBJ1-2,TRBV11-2,TGTGCCAGCAGCTCATCTAACTATGGCTACACCTTC,CASSSSNYGYTF
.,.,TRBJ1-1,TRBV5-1,TGCGCCAGCAGCTTGGGGGCCACTAGGACAGCTGAAGCTTTCTTT,CASSLGATRTAEAFF
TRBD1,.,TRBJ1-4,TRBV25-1,TGTGCCAGCAGTGAATCCCCAGGACAGGGACAATTTGAAAAACTGTTTTTT,CASSESPGQGQFEKLFF
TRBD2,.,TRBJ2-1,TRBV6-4,TGTGCCAGCAGTGACTCTAGCGGGAGCTACAATGAGCAGTTCTTC,CASSDSSGSYNEQFF
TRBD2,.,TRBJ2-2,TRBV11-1,TGTGCCAGCAGCTGGACTAGCGGGGTAACCGGGGAGCTGTTTTTT,CASSWTSGVTGELFF